What follows is one T cell receptor beta chain and its context. Its antigen is still unknown. This sample was included in a study of T cells expressing NK-cell markers (TCRdb year 2020). The study in broad terms: TCR beta-chain repertoires were profiled in sorted CD3+CD56+NKG2C+, CD3+CD56+NKG2C- and CD3+CD56-NKG2C+ T-cell subsets from several donors. All eight donors whose samples were sequenced were randomly selected healthy volunteers, three of them men and five women. Among the eight sequenced donors, only one was HCMV-seronegative, while the other seven were HCMV-seropositive. Libraries were sequenced as 2 x 150 bp reads on Illumina HiSeq 2000/2500, MiSeq or NextSeq.

The sequencing machine was an Illumina HiSeq 2000. The TCR beta cDNA libraries were made using 5'RACE template switching, a step that added both a universal primer site and unique molecular identifiers. cDNA synthesis was primed from the TCR beta constant segment, followed by two successive PCR amplification steps. The paper's data handling went like this. MIGEC handled demultiplexing of the reads and grouping by UMI, while MiTCR was used to assemble and quantify clonotypes. Only TCR cDNA sequences supported by at least two reads were kept to exclude erroneous sequences. The tcR package was used for downstream repertoire analysis, and clonotypes were matched between fractions using CDR3 nucleotide sequence together with V segment. Antigen specificity was annotated against VDJdb with VDJmatch, allowing one amino acid substitution in CDR3. TCRdb reprocessed the sequencing reads and holds a single record per CDR3 protein sequence, with no DNA. The V and J calls here are based on TCRdb, not the publication. This sample's table contains 200,000 to 300,000 distinct CDR3 sequences. Clones ranked in the top ten supply more than 3.5% of the sample.

The research as a whole found: Those dominant clonotypes were again the most abundant among CD3+CD56-NKG2C+ cells in a few donors, at about 25-65%. In six donors, the dominant CD3+CD56+NKG2C+ clonotypes were among the top 10 CD8+ clonotypes and accounted for roughly 1.0-8% of CD8+ T cells. Whether the expanded NKG2C-expressing T cell clones were specific for HCMV antigens remained unclear.

CDR1 and CDR2, looked up from the germline V gene, are SGHRS and YFSETQ. The cysteine opens and the phenylalanine closes a CDR3 of 12 amino acids. No DNA was logged. HCMV serostatus was determined by detecting HCMV-specific IgG in serum with a commercial ELISA kit. Peripheral blood mononuclear cells were isolated from blood by Ficoll density gradient centrifugation. Sequenced sample: blood T cells: a sorted CD56 or NKG2C T cell subset, CD4+ or CD8+ T cells, or bulk PBMC T cells (not recorded which). The V gene is TRBV5-1 and the J gene is TRBJ1-2; TCRdb names TRBD1, which stays unverified in the absence of DNA. The TCR originated in a woman between 18 and 70 years old in good health. The CDR3 sequence is CASRGQVYGYTF.